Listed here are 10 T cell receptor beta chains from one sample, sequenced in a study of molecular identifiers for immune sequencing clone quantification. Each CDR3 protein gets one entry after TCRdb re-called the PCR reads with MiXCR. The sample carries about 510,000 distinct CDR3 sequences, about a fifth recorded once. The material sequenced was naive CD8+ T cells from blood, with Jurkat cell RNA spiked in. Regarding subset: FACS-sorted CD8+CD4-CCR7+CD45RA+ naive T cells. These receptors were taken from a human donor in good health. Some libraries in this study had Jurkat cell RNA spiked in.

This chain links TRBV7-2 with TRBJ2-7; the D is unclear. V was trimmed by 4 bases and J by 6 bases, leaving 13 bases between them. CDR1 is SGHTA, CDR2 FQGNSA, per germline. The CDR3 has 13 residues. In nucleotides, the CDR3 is TGTGCCAGCAGCTACGCAGGAACCCTCGAGCAGTACTTC. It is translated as CASSYAGTLEQYF.

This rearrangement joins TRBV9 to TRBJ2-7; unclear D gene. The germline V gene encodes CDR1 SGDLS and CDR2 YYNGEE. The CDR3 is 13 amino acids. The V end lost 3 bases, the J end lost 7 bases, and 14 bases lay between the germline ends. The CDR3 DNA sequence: TGTGCCAGCAGCGGGGGATACACTACGGAGCAGTACTTC. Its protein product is CASSGGYTTEQYF.

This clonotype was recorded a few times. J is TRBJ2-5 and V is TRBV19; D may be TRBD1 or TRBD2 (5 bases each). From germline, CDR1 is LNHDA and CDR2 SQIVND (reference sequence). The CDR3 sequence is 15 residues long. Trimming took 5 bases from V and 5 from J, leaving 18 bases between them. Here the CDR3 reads CASSETGTPRETQYF. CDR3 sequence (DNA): TGTGCCAGTAGTGAAACCGGGACCCCGCGGGAGACCCAGTACTTC. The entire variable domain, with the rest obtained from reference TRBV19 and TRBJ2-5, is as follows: DGGITQSPKYLFRKEGQNVTLSCEQNLNHDAMYWYRQDPGQGLRLIYYSQIVNDFQKGDIAEGYSVSREKKESFPLTVTSAQKNPTAFYLCASSETGTPRETQYFGPGTRLLVL.

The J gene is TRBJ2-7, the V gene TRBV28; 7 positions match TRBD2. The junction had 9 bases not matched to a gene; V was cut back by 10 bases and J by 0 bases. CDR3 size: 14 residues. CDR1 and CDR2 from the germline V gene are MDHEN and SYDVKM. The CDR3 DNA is TGTGCCACCTTCAGGCTAGCGGCCTCCTACGAGCAGTACTTC. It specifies CATFRLAASYEQYF. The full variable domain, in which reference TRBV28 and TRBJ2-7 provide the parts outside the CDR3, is DVKVTQSSRYLVKRTGEKVFLECVQDMDHENMFWYRQDPGLGLRLIYFSYDVKMKEKGDIPEGYSVSREKKERFSLILESASTNQTSMYLCATFRLAASYEQYFGPGTRLTVT.

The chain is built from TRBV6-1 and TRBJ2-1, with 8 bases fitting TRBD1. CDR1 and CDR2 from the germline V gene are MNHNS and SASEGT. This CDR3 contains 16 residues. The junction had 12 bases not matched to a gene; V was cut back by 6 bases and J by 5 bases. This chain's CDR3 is CASSPTGVVIDNEQFF. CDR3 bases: TGTGCCAGCAGCCCGACAGGGGTAGTTATAGACAATGAGCAGTTCTTC.

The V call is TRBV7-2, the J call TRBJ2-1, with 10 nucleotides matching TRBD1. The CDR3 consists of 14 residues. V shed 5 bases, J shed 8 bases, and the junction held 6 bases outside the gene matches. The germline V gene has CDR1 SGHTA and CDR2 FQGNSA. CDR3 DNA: TGTGCCAGCAGCCCGGACAGGGGGAGATATGAGCAGTTCTTC. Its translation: CASSPDRGRYEQFF.

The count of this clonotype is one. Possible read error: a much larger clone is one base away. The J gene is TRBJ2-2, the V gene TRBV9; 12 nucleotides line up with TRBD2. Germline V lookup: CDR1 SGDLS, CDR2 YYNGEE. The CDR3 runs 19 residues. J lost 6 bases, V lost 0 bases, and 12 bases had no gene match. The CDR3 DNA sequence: TGTGCCAGCAGCGTAGACCCTAGCGGGAGGGCCTCGAGTCCCGGGGAGCTGTTTTTT. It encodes CASSVDPSGRASSPGELFF.

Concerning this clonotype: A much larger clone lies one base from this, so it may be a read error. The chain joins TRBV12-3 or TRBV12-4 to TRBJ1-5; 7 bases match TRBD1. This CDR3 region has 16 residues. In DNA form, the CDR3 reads TGTGCCAACAGTTTATGGGGCAGGGGGTTCAATCAGCCCCAGCATTTT. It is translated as CANSLWGRGFNQPQHF.

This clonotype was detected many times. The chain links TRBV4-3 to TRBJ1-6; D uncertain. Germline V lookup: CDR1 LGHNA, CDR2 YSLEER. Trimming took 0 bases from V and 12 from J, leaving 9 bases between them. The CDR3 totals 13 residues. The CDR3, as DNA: TGCGCCAGCAGCCAAGATCTCGCCAGACCCCTCCACTTT. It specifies CASSQDLARPLHF.

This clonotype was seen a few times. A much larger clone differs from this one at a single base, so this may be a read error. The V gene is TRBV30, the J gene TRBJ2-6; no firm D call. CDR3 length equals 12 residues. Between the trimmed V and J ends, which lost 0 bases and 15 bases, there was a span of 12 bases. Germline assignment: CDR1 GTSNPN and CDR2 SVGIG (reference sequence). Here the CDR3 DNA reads TGTGCCTGGAGTGTACAAGAGCCCGCCCTGACTTTC. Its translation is CAWSVQEPALTF.